This T cell receptor (beta chain) was identified during a study of beta chain features in type 1 diabetes. Study-level points and caveats: In every one of the four CD4+ subsets, TCRB CDR3s were moderately but significantly shorter in Type 1 diabetes patients. Any PCR bias toward short templates would affect both groups alike.

Sequencing targeted expressed TCRB transcripts, as all isolated RNA had been reverse transcribed. The protocol was immunoSEQ multiplex PCR, while the TCRdb copy is restricted to in-frame clones and leaves out a portion. The sample contains around 140,000 clones, approximately 9% of which appear only once. This clone was counted between two and nine times. The target antigen is unknown. This sequence originates from a man younger than 45 with type 1 diabetes. Sequencing input: central memory CD4+ T cells from blood.

The DNA for the CDR3 is TGTGCCAGCAGTTTCCTCTCGGGACAGGGAGCCCACGAGCAGTACTTC. This codes for CASSFLSGQGAHEQYF. The chain combines TRBV6-5 with TRBJ2-7, with TRBD1 matching over 9 bases. Germline CDR1 is MNHEY and CDR2 is SVGAGI. V shed 4 bases and J 5 bases; nucleotides not matched to a gene: 12. The CDR3 is 16 amino acids.